This T cell receptor beta chain was recorded in a study of T cells in Graves' hyperthyroidism and ophthalmopathy. Regions amplified from RNA transcripts were the TCR beta CDR3 regions. The TCR CDR3 was amplified in a first-round RT-PCR using the HTBI primer set. TCRdb re-derived calls from the multiplex PCR reads in MiXCR, one entry per CDR3 protein. The sample shows over 450,000 distinct CDR3 sequences, over 15% of them seen only once. Researchers barred patients who had uncontrolled infection, other autoimmune disease, pregnancy or lactation. The V end lost 4 bases, the J end lost 0 bases, and 16 bases lay between the germline ends. Germline V gene data show CDR1 as SGHAT and CDR2 as FQNNGV. CDR3 length: 18 residues. Only a few counts were recorded for this clonotype.

This rearrangement joins TRBV11-2 to TRBJ2-6, with a weak D call TRBD2 (5 bases). The sequencing input was blood. This clonotype was obtained from a woman aged 18-29 years with Graves' ophthalmopathy. CDR3 protein: CASSSDSGLPSGANVLTF. The DNA for the CDR3 is TGTGCCAGCAGCTCCGATTCCGGACTGCCCTCTGGGGCCAACGTCCTGACTTTC.